A single sample is the source of the 14 T cell receptor beta chains below, sequenced in a study of control samples from healthy donors and cancer patients. Assay used: immunoSEQ multiplex PCR; TCRdb lists only in-frame clones, some missing. The sample consists of 200,000 or so clones, around 94% of them appearing once. The sequenced sample was blood. The receptors were gathered from a man aged 50 to 60 in good health.

The chain joins TRBV6-4 to TRBJ1-2; D gene uncertain. The CDR3 sequence is 15 residues long. V lost 2 bases and J lost 4, with 14 bases in between. The germline V gene has CDR1 MRHNA and CDR2 SNTAGT. CDR3 region: CASSDRSRSFYGYTF. The CDR3, as DNA: TGTGCCAGCAGTGACAGGAGTAGGAGTTTCTATGGCTACACCTTC.

In DNA form, the CDR3 reads TGCAGCGTGCGCGGGACCTATAACACCGGGGAGCTGTTTTTT. It codes for CSVRGTYNTGELFF. The rearrangement uses TRBV29-1 and TRBJ2-2, with D perhaps TRBD2 (6 bases). This CDR3 spans 14 amino acids. V lost 6 bases and J lost 2, with 13 bases in between. Germline V lookup: CDR1 SQVTM, CDR2 ANQGSEA.

The chain recombines TRBV7-9 with TRBJ2-4; possibly TRBD2 for D (5 bases). The V end lost 3 bases, the J end lost 7 bases, and 10 bases lay between the germline ends. CDR1 and CDR2 from the germline V gene are SEHNR and FQNEAQ (reference sequence). The CDR3 length is 13 residues. The CDR3 region is CASSFFGENIQYF. The CDR3 region has the DNA TGTGCCAGCAGCTTCTTTGGGGAGAACATTCAGTACTTC.

The chain carries TRBV11-3 and TRBJ2-1, with a tentative D call TRBD2 (5 bases). There are 14 residues in the CDR3. In germline, CDR1 is SGHNT, CDR2 YENEEA. Trimming took 1 base from V and 8 from J, leaving 12 bases between them. CDR3 sequence reads: CASSLGVGVHEQFF. CDR3 DNA sequence: TGTGCCAGCAGCTTAGGGGTCGGGGTCCATGAGCAGTTCTTC.

The V call is TRBV7-2, the J call TRBJ2-7; 7 bases align to TRBD2. The CDR3 covers 14 residues. Per the germline V gene, CDR1 is SGHTA and CDR2 is FQGNSA. The J segment lost 4 bases and the V segment lost 1 base, leaving 4 bases of the junction unmatched. The CDR3: CASSLVIGGYEQYV. CDR3 DNA: TGTGCCAGCAGCTTAGTTATCGGGGGGTACGAGCAGTACGTC.

The chain combines TRBV7-6 with TRBJ1-1, with a possible D match to TRBD1 (5 bases). CDR1 and CDR2 (germline): SGHVS, FNYEAQ. V was clipped by 4 bases and J by 4 bases, with 19 bases between them. The CDR3 contains 16 residues. The CDR3 bases are TGTGCCAGCAGCTCACCGCTGGAGGGGAGAGGCACTGAAGCTTTCTTT. Translation: CASSSPLEGRGTEAFF.

J is TRBJ1-6 and V is TRBV5-1; TRBD1 is a possible D gene (5 bases). The germline V and J ends were trimmed by 0 bases and 5 bases, with 12 bases remaining between them. The CDR3 extends over 16 amino acids. Germline V gene sequence: CDR1 SGHRS, CDR2 YFSETQ. CDR3 nucleotides: TGCGCCAGCAGCTTGGGAGGGGCAACGGATAATTCACCCCTCCACTTT. It codes for CASSLGGATDNSPLHF.

The gene calls are TRBV27 and TRBJ1-5; no definite D call. V lost 0 bases to trimming and J lost 0 bases, with 9 bases between them. CDR1 is MNHEY, CDR2 SMNVEV, per germline (reference sequence). The CDR3 loop spans 16 amino acids. In DNA form, the CDR3 reads TGTGCCAGCAGTTTATCGTCCGGTGGTAGCAATCAGCCCCAGCATTTT. Translating gives CASSLSSGGSNQPQHF.

Regarding this clone: This CDR3 is also generated by other DNA sequences in the sample. The genes are TRBV18 and TRBJ2-6; D remains unclear. The CDR3 loop spans 14 amino acids. Per the germline V gene, CDR1 is KGHSH and CDR2 is LQKENI. V gave up 4 bases and J gave up 0 bases, with 4 bases separating them. The CDR3 loop is CASSQDSGANVLTF. DNA of the CDR3: TGTGCCAGCTCACAGGACTCTGGGGCCAACGTCCTGACTTTC.

The V gene is TRBV5-1, the J gene TRBJ2-1; no clear D. The CDR3 spans 14 residues. V gave up 0 bases and J gave up 4 bases, with 8 bases separating them. Per the germline V gene, CDR1 is SGHRS and CDR2 is YFSETQ. CDR3 sequence reads: CASSLVPDYNEQFF. CDR3 coding DNA: TGCGCCAGCAGCTTGGTTCCGGATTACAATGAGCAGTTCTTC.

This chain links TRBV5-1 with TRBJ2-2; maybe TRBD1 (5 bases). Germline loops: CDR1 SGHRS, CDR2 YFSETQ. This CDR3 is built from 13 residues. Trimming took 8 bases from V and 4 from J, leaving 12 bases between them. The CDR3 spells CARQGRGTGELFF. The CDR3 DNA is TGCGCCAGGCAGGGTCGTGGCACCGGGGAGCTGTTTTTT.

The chain links TRBV6-5 to TRBJ1-1, with D hard to call. V shed 2 bases and J shed 5 bases, with 9 bases lying between them. CDR3 length: 13 residues. Per the germline V gene, CDR1 is MNHEY and CDR2 is SVGAGI. The chain's CDR3 is CASSYGPGTEAFF. In DNA form, the CDR3 reads TGTGCCAGCAGTTACGGCCCGGGGACTGAAGCTTTCTTT.

The chain employs TRBV30 and TRBJ1-2; perhaps TRBD1 as D (6 bases). CDR3 size: 12 residues. Deletions cut 2 bases from V and 8 bases from J, with 12 bases between. Germline CDR1 and CDR2: GTSNPN and SVGIG (reference sequence). CDR3 DNA sequence: TGTGCCTGGAGTACAGGGCTGGTGGGCTACACCTTC. Encoded protein: CAWSTGLVGYTF.

The chain has TRBV10-2 and TRBJ2-7; no clear D. Deletions cut 7 bases from V and 5 bases from J, with 15 bases between. The CDR3 runs to 13 residues. CDR1 and CDR2 from the germline V gene are WSHSY and SAAADI. For the CDR3, the DNA is TGCGCCAGCAACCTCCCCGGCACGGACGAGCAGTACTTC. Residues: CASNLPGTDEQYF.